This T cell receptor beta chain was profiled in a study of identical twins. In its sample, this clonotype was seen a few times. MiXCR was run by TCRdb on the 5' RACE reads, yielding one entry per CDR3 protein. This table holds under 300,000 distinct CDR3 sequences, about an eighth found once. The germline V and J ends were trimmed by 2 bases and 5 bases, with 12 bases remaining between them. The CDR3 is made up of 14 amino acids. CDR1 is KGHSH and CDR2 is LQKENI in the germline V gene. These data were likewise used in another study, on yellow fever vaccine responses in identical twins.

The clonotype was recovered from a woman under 30 in good health. V usage is TRBV18 and J usage is TRBJ2-5, with D uncertain. The sample was memory (CD45RO+) T cells sorted from blood. The CDR3 is CASSPSMKGETQYF. The CDR3 DNA reads as TGTGCCAGCTCACCAAGTATGAAGGGCGAGACCCAGTACTTC.